The source of this T cell receptor beta chain is a study of blood T cell repertoires in COVID-19. Study information: Sample material is recorded as cDNA or gDNA derived from T cells, B-cell-depleted T cells, or PBMCs.

In germline, CDR1 is KGHSH, CDR2 LQKENI. V was clipped by 3 bases and J by 5 bases; unmatched bases: 1. This CDR3 has 13 residues. Assay used: immunoSEQ multiplex PCR; TCRdb lists only in-frame clones, some missing. Found here are 150,000 to 200,000 clones, 80% to 90% of them singletons; the top ten hold roughly 2.5%. V and J are TRBV18 and TRBJ1-5; 7 bases are a match to TRBD1. This sequence originates from a man aged 35-49 years with active or convalescent COVID-19. Material: peripheral blood. Written as DNA, the CDR3 is TGTGCCAGCTCACCGGGACAGTATCAGCCCCAGCATTTT. Its protein is CASSPGQYQPQHF.